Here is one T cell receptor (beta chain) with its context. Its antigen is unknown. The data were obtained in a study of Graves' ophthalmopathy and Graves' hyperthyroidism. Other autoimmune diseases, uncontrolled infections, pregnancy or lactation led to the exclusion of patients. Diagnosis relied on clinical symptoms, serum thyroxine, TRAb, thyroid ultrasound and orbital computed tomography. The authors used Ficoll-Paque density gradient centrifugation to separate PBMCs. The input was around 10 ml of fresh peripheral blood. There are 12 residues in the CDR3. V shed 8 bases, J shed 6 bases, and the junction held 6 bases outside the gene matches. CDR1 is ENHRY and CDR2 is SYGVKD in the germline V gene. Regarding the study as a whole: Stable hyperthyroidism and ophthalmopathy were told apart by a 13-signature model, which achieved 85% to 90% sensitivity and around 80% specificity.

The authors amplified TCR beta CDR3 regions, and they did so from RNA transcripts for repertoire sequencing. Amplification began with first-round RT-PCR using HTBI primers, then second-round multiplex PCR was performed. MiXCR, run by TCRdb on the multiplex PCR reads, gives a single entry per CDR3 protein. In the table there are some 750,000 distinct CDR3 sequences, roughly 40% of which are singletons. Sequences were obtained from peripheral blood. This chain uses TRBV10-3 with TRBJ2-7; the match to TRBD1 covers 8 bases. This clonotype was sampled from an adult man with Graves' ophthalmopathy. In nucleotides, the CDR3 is TGTGCCATCCGGACAGGGCTTCGCGAGCAGTACTTC. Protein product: CAIRTGLREQYF.